This T cell receptor beta chain was sequenced during a study of Graves' ophthalmopathy and Graves' hyperthyroidism. Trimming removed 4 bases at V and 0 bases at J, with 6 bases between. Germline lookup yields CDR1 MNHNS and CDR2 SASEGT. CDR3 length: 14 residues. RNA transcripts yielded amplified TCR beta CDR3 regions. The authors performed first-round RT-PCR with HTBI primers and then a second-round multiplex PCR. TCRdb re-derived calls from the multiplex PCR reads in MiXCR, one entry per CDR3 protein. The table includes over a million distinct CDR3 sequences, approximately 35% detected once. This TCR was sampled from an adult man with Graves' hyperthyroidism. The V and J genes are TRBV6-1 and TRBJ2-2, with a possible D match to TRBD1 (5 bases). The sequenced sample was peripheral blood or thyroid tissue (not recorded which). The CDR3 protein is CASSVTANTGELFF. In DNA form, the CDR3 reads TGTGCCAGCAGTGTGACAGCGAACACCGGGGAGCTGTTTTTT.